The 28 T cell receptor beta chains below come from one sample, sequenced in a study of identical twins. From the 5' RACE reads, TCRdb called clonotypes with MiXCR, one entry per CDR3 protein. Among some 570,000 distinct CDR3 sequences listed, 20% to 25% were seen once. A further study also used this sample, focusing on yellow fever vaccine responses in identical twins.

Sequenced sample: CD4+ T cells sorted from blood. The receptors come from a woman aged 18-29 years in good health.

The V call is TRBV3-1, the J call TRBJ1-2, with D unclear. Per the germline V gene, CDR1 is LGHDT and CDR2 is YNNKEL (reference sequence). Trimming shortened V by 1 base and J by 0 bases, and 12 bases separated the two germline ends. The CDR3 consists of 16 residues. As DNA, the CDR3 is TGTGCCAGCAGCCAAGCACCGTACACCACTAACTATGGCTACACCTTC. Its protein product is CASSQAPYTTNYGYTF.

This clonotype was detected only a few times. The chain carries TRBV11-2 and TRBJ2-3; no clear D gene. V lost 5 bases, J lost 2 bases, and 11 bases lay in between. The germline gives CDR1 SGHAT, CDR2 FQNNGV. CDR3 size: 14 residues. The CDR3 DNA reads TGTGCCAGCAGCCCACTGAGCGTCACAGATACGCAGTATTTT. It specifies CASSPLSVTDTQYF.

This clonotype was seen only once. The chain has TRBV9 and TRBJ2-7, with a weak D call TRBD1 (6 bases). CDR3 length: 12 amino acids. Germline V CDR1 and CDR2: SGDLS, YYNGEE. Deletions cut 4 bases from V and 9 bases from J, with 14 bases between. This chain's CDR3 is CASSSQGGAQYF. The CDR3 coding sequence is TGTGCCAGCAGCTCACAGGGCGGAGCGCAGTACTTC.

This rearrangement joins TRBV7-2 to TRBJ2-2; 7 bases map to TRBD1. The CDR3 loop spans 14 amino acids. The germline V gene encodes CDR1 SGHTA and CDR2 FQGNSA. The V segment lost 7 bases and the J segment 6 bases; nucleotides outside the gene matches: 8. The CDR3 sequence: CASKTGRTSGELFF. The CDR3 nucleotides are TGTGCCAGCAAGACAGGGAGAACGTCCGGGGAGCTGTTTTTT. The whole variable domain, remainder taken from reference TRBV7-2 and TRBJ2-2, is GAGVSQSPSNKVTEKGKDVELRCDPISGHTALYWYRQSLGQGLEFLIYFQGNSAPDKSGLPSDRFSAERTGGSVSTLTIQRTQQEDSAVYLCASKTGRTSGELFFGEGSRLTVL.

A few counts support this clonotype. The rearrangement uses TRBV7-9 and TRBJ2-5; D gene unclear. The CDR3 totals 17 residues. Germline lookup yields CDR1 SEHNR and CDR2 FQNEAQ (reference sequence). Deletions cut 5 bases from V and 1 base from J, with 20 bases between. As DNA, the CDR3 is TGTGCCAGCAGCCTACCGGGTATGGCCGGAACCCAAGAGACCCAGTACTTC. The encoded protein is CASSLPGMAGTQETQYF.

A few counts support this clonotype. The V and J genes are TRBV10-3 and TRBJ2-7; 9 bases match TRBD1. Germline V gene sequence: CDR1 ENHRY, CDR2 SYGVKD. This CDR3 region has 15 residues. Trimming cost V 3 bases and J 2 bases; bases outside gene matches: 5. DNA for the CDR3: TGTGCCATCAGTGATACGACAGGGGGTCCCTACGAGCAGTACTTC. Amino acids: CAISDTTGGPYEQYF.

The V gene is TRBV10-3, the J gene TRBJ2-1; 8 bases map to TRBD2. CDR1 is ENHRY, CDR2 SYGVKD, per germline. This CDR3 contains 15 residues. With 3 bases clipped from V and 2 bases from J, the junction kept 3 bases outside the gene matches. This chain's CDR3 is CAISDPGGTYNEQFF. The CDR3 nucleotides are TGTGCCATCAGTGACCCGGGAGGGACCTACAATGAGCAGTTCTTC.

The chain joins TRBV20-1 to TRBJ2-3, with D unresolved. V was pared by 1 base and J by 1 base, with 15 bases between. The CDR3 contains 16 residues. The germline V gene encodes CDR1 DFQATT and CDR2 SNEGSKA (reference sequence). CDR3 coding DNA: TGCAGTGCTAGAGGCGTCGGGCGCGGTGGCACAGATACGCAGTATTTT. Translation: CSARGVGRGGTDTQYF.

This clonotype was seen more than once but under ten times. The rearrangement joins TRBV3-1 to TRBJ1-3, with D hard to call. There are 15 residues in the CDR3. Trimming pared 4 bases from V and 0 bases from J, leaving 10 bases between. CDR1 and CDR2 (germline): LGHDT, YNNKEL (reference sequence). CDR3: CASSRGRSSGNTIYF. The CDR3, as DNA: TGTGCCAGCAGCCGAGGACGGTCCTCTGGAAACACCATATATTTT.

In DNA form, the CDR3 reads TGTGCCAGCAGTTACTCACAGGGGGTGGAGCAGTACGTC. Translation: CASSYSQGVEQYV. The gene calls are TRBV6-5 and TRBJ2-7; 8 bases map to TRBD1. Germline CDR1 and CDR2: MNHEY and SVGAGI. CDR3 length: 13 amino acids. The junction had 2 bases not matched to a gene; V was cut back by 0 bases and J by 7 bases.

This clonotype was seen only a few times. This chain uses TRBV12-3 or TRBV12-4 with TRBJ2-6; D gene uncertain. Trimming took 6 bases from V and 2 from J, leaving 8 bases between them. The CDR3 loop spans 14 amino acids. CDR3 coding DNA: TGTGCCAGCAGCCCCTTTACTGGGGCCAACGTCCTGACTTTC. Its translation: CASSPFTGANVLTF.

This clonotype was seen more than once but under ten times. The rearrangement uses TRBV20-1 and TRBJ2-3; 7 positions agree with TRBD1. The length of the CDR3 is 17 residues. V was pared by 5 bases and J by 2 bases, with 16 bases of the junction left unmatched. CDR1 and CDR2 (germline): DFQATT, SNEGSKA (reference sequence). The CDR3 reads CSADRPTGVPPTDTQYF. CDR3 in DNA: TGCAGTGCTGATCGCCCAACAGGGGTACCCCCCACAGATACGCAGTATTTT.

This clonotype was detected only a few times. Here the CDR3 reads CASSDLAGRSYNEQFF. The DNA for the CDR3 is TGTGCCAGCAGCGACCTAGCGGGCCGCTCCTACAATGAGCAGTTCTTC. This chain uses TRBV9 with TRBJ2-1, with 8 positions matching TRBD2. The CDR3 runs 16 residues. The germline gives CDR1 SGDLS, CDR2 YYNGEE. J lost 0 bases, V lost 3 bases, and 5 bases had no gene match.

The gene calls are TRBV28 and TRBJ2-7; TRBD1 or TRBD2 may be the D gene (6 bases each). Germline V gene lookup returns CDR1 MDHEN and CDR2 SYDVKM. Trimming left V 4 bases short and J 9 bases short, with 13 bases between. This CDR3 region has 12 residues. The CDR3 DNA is TGTGCCAGCAGTTGGGCGTGGGGGGCGCAGTACTTC. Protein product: CASSWAWGAQYF. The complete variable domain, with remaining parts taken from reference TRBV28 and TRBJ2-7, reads DVKVTQSSRYLVKRTGEKVFLECVQDMDHENMFWYRQDPGLGLRLIYFSYDVKMKEKGDIPEGYSVSREKKERFSLILESASTNQTSMYLCASSWAWGAQYFGPGTRLTVT.

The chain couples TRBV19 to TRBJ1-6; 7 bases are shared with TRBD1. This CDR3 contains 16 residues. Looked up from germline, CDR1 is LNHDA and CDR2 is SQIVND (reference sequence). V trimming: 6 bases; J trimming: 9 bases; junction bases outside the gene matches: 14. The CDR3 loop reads CASSHKLGQSGSPLHF. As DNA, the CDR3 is TGTGCCAGTAGCCATAAATTGGGACAGTCGGGTTCACCCCTCCACTTT.

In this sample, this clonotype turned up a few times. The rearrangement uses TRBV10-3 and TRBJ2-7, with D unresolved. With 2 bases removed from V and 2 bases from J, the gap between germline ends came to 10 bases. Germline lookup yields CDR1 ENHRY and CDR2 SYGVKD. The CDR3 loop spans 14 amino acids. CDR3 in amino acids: CAISEERRTYEQYF. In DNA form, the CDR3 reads TGTGCCATCAGTGAGGAACGGAGAACCTACGAGCAGTACTTC.

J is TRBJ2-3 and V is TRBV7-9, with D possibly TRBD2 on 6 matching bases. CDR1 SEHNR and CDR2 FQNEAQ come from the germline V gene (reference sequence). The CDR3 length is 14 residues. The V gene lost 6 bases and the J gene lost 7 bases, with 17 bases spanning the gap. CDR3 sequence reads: CASSPRDSFNTQYF. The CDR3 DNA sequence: TGTGCCAGCAGTCCTCGGGACTCCTTCAATACGCAGTATTTT.

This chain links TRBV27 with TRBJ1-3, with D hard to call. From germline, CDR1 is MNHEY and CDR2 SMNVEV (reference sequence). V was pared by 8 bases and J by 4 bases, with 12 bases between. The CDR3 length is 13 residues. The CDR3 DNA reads TGTGCCAGCTCCTCGATGCGGGGAAACACCATATATTTT. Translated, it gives CASSSMRGNTIYF.

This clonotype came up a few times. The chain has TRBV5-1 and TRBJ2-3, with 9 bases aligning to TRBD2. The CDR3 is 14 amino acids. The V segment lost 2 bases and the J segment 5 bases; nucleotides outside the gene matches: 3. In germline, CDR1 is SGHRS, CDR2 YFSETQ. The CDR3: CASSLEREVDTQYF. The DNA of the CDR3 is TGCGCCAGCAGCTTAGAGCGGGAGGTAGATACGCAGTATTTT.

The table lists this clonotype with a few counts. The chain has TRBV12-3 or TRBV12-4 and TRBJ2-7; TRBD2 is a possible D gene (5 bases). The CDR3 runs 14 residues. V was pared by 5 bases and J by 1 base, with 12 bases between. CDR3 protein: CASSPPGFSYEQYF. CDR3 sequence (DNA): TGTGCCAGCAGTCCACCGGGATTTTCCTACGAGCAGTACTTC.

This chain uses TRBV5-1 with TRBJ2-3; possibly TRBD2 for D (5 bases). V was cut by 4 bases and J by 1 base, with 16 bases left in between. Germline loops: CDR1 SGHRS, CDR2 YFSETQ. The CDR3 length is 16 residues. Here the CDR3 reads CASSRLSSSRTDTQYF. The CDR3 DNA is TGCGCCAGCAGCCGCCTCTCTAGCTCACGCACAGATACGCAGTATTTT.

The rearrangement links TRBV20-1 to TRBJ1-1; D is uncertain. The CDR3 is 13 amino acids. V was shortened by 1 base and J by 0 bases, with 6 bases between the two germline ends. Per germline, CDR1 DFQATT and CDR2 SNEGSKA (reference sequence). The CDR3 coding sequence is TGCAGTGCTAGAGGGGCCCTGAACACTGAAGCTTTCTTT. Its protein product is CSARGALNTEAFF.

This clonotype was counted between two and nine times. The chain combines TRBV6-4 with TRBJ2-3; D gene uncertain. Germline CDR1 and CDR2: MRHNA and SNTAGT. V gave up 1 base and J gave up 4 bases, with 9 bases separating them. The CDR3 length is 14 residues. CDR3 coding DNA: TGTGCCAGCAGTGACTTGCCGGGCCCAGATACGCAGTATTTT. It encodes CASSDLPGPDTQYF.

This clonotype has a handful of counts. The CDR3, as DNA: TGCGCCAGCAGCTTGGTTTCAGGGGGCTATCAGTACGTC. This sequence encodes CASSLVSGGYQYV. V and J are TRBV5-1 and TRBJ2-7; 8 positions agree with TRBD1. Per the germline V gene, CDR1 is SGHRS and CDR2 is YFSETQ. J was trimmed by 10 bases and V by 0 bases; bases with no gene match: 6. CDR3 length: 13 amino acids.

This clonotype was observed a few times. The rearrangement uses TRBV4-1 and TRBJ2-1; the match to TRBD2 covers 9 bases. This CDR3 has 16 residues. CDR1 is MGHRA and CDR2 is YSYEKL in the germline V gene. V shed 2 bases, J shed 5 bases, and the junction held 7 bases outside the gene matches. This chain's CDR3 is CASSQLGLAIHNEQFF. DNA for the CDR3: TGCGCCAGCAGCCAACTCGGACTAGCGATACACAATGAGCAGTTCTTC.

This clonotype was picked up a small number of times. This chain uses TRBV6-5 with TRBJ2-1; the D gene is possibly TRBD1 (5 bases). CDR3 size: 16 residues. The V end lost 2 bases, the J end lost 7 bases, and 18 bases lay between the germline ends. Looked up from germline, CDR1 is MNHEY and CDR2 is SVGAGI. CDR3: CASSYSGAVGSNEQFF. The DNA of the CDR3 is TGTGCCAGCAGTTACAGTGGGGCAGTAGGGTCAAATGAGCAGTTCTTC.

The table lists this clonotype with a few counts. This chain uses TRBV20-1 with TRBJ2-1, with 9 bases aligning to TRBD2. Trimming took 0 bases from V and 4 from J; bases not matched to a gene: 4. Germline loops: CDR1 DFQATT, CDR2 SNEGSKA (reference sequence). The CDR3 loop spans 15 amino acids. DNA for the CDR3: TGCAGTGCTAGAGATAAGGCGGGAGGGTACAATGAGCAGTTCTTC. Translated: CSARDKAGGYNEQFF.

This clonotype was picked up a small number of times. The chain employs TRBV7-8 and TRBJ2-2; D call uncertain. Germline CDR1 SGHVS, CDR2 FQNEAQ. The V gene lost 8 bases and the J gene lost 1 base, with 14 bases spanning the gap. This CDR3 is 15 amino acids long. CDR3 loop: CASRLLSLNTGELFF. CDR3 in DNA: TGTGCCAGCCGCCTTTTAAGTTTGAACACCGGGGAGCTGTTTTTT.